This TCR beta chain was documented in a study of T cell repertoires in cytomegalovirus infection. Whole-study context: Recently described HLA-C-restricted plus well-studied HLA-B-restricted CMV epitopes were used. TCR beta signatures that were public indicated CMV infection and matching HLA type. The study's findings and limits: Accumulated public TCR beta family frequency recognized individuals carrying CMV together with the relevant HLA. Dominating the ex vivo response were TCR beta clonotypes that were CMV-specific and HLA-C-restricted.

TCRdb itself ran the reads through MiXCR, one entry per CDR3 protein. The sample has about 130,000 distinct CDR3 sequences; 30% to 40% are singletons. Remarks on this clonotype: Its antigen is still unknown.

This CDR3 contains 15 residues. The germline CDR1 and CDR2 sequences are SGHKS and YYEKEE (reference sequence). Deletions cut 3 bases from V and 0 bases from J, with 12 bases between. This material consisted of CD8+ T cells from cultured PBMCs, taken from culture after CMV antigen stimulation. The V and J genes are TRBV5-5 and TRBJ1-1; D is possibly TRBD1 (6 bases). The TCR originated in a human donor in good health (CMV status not recorded). Some clones in this sample may be carry-over from other donors' samples. The CDR3 nucleotides read TGTGCCAGCAGCTCCACGGACAGTTTGAACACTGAAGCTTTCTTT. Amino acids: CASSSTDSLNTEAFF.